This is a list of T cell receptor beta chains from one sample in a study of blood T cell repertoires in COVID-19. Using immunoSEQ multiplex PCR, the repertoire was profiled, and TCRdb retains in-frame clones only, with some absent. Found here are roughly 60,000 clones, roughly 83% of them singletons; the top ten hold roughly 16%. Sequenced sample: peripheral blood. The source is a man between 60 and 75 years old with COVID-19, enrolled during active disease. Each CDR3 is given with its conserved first and last residue. A D gene is named only where the DNA matches it firmly. Rows give clone size only sometimes, using once, few, many, or a class for an expanded clone.

V: TRBV12-3/TRBV12-4; D: .; size: .; J: TRBJ1-6; CDR3: CASSFQGSPLHF; DNA: TGTGCCAGCAGTTTTCAGGGGTCCCCCCTCCACTTT
V: TRBV5-4; D: .; size: .; J: TRBJ2-7; CDR3: CASSQGDGYEQYF; DNA: TGTGCCAGCAGCCAGGGTGATGGGTACGAGCAGTACTTC
V: TRBV27; D: .; size: .; J: TRBJ1-2; CDR3: CASSLYSRTGVNYGYTF; DNA: TGTGCCAGCAGTTTATATTCTCGCACAGGAGTTAACTATGGCTACACCTTC
V: TRBV2; D: .; size: .; J: TRBJ1-1; CDR3: CASVDTRWTEAFF; DNA: TGTGCCAGCGTAGATACCCGGTGGACTGAAGCTTTCTTT
V: TRBV5-5; D: .; size: .; J: TRBJ1-5; CDR3: CASSPDSNQPQHF; DNA: TGTGCCAGCAGCCCAGATAGCAATCAGCCCCAGCATTTT
V: TRBV19; D: .; size: .; J: TRBJ2-3; CDR3: CASSAGPSTDTQYF; DNA: TGTGCCAGTAGTGCGGGTCCTAGCACAGATACGCAGTATTTT
V: TRBV9; D: TRBD2; size: .; J: TRBJ2-3; CDR3: CASSVAGGPSTDTQYF; DNA: TGTGCCAGCAGCGTAGCGGGGGGGCCTAGCACAGATACGCAGTATTTT
V: TRBV30; D: TRBD1; size: .; J: TRBJ1-4; CDR3: CAWTGGQAFNEKLFF; DNA: TGTGCCTGGACCGGAGGACAGGCCTTTAATGAAAAACTGTTTTTT
V: TRBV12-3/TRBV12-4; D: .; size: .; J: TRBJ2-3; CDR3: CASGAVPDTQYF; DNA: TGTGCCAGCGGTGCGGTCCCAGATACGCAGTATTTT
V: TRBV4-1; D: .; size: .; J: TRBJ1-5; CDR3: CASSLPGGPNQPQHF; DNA: TGCGCCAGCAGCCTCCCGGGAGGGCCCAATCAGCCCCAGCATTTT
V: TRBV6-5; D: .; size: .; J: TRBJ1-1; CDR3: CASSYRPGENTEAFF; DNA: TGTGCCAGCAGTTACCGACCAGGGGAGAACACTGAAGCTTTCTTT
V: TRBV24-1; D: .; size: few; J: TRBJ1-4; CDR3: CATSDGQTDEKLFF; DNA: TGTGCCACCAGTGATGGACAGACGGATGAAAAACTGTTTTTT
V: TRBV18; D: .; size: .; J: TRBJ2-1; CDR3: CASSPRSTVYNEQFF; DNA: TGTGCCAGCTCACCACGTAGTACAGTTTACAATGAGCAGTTCTTC
V: TRBV19; D: .; size: once; J: TRBJ1-5; CDR3: CATSWGGQGNQPQHF; DNA: TGTGCCACCTCATGGGGCGGTCAGGGCAATCAGCCCCAGCATTTT
V: TRBV6-5; D: TRBD1; size: .; J: TRBJ2-5; CDR3: CASSNRGRGETQYF; DNA: TGTGCCAGCAGTAACAGGGGGCGGGGTGAGACCCAGTACTTC
V: TRBV11-2; D: .; size: .; J: TRBJ2-3; CDR3: CASSLGTGIDTQYF; DNA: TGTGCCAGCAGCTTGGGCACCGGAATAGATACGCAGTATTTT
V: TRBV30; D: .; size: once; J: TRBJ2-1; CDR3: CAWGLRGSEYNEQFF; DNA: TGTGCCTGGGGGCTAAGGGGGAGTGAATACAATGAGCAGTTCTTC
V: TRBV18; D: .; size: .; J: TRBJ1-5; CDR3: CASSLERGNQPQHF; DNA: TGTGCCAGCTCCCTGGAGAGGGGCAATCAGCCCCAGCATTTT
V: TRBV3-1/TRBV3-2; D: TRBD1; size: .; J: TRBJ1-6; CDR3: CASSQERGRGVSPLHF; DNA: TGTGCCAGCAGCCAAGAGCGTGGCAGGGGGGTTTCACCCCTCCACTTT
V: TRBV7-3; D: TRBD2; size: .; J: TRBJ2-7; CDR3: CASSWTSGYEQYF; DNA: TGTGCCAGCAGCTGGACTAGCGGCTACGAGCAGTACTTC
V: TRBV3-1/TRBV3-2; D: .; size: .; J: TRBJ2-7; CDR3: CASSLQGSYEQYF; DNA: TGTGCCAGCAGCCTACAGGGTTCCTACGAGCAGTACTTC
V: TRBV9; D: .; size: .; J: TRBJ1-5; CDR3: CASSVAPRQPQHF; DNA: TGTGCCAGCAGCGTAGCCCCGAGACAGCCCCAGCATTTT
V: TRBV5-1; D: .; size: .; J: TRBJ1-2; CDR3: CASSQEANYGYTF; DNA: TGCGCCAGCTCCCAGGAAGCTAACTATGGCTACACCTTC
V: TRBV7-9; D: TRBD2; size: .; J: TRBJ2-7; CDR3: CASSFWREPYEQYF; DNA: TGTGCCAGCAGCTTTTGGCGGGAGCCCTACGAGCAGTACTTC
V: TRBV2; D: TRBD1; size: .; J: TRBJ1-5; CDR3: CASSEGPGGRSNQPQHF; DNA: TGTGCCAGCAGTGAAGGGCCAGGGGGCAGGTCAAATCAGCCCCAGCATTTT
V: TRBV5-1; D: TRBD2; size: .; J: TRBJ2-1; CDR3: CASNPGTSGVDEQFF; DNA: TGCGCCAGCAATCCTGGGACTAGCGGGGTGGATGAGCAGTTCTTC
V: TRBV5-4; D: .; size: .; J: TRBJ2-2; CDR3: CASSPGAPSATGELFF; DNA: TGTGCCAGCAGCCCTGGGGCCCCGTCCGCCACCGGGGAGCTGTTTTTT
V: TRBV4-2; D: TRBD2; size: .; J: TRBJ2-2; CDR3: CASSQWGLAGGRNTGELFF; DNA: TGTGCCAGCAGCCAATGGGGACTAGCGGGGGGGCGGAACACCGGGGAGCTGTTTTTT
V: TRBV28; D: TRBD1; size: once; J: TRBJ1-2; CDR3: CASSSPPRTGADGYTF; DNA: TGTGCCAGCAGTTCTCCCCCACGGACAGGCGCTGATGGCTACACCTTC
V: TRBV12-3/TRBV12-4; D: TRBD1; size: .; J: TRBJ1-2; CDR3: CASSTGVEYGYTF; DNA: TGTGCCAGCAGTACAGGGGTGGAGTATGGCTACACCTTC
V: TRBV6-5; D: TRBD2; size: .; J: TRBJ2-7; CDR3: CATLGTSGNYEQYF; DNA: TGTGCCACCCTAGGGACTAGCGGGAACTACGAGCAGTACTTC
V: TRBV18; D: .; size: .; J: TRBJ2-1; CDR3: CASSPVGDEQFF; DNA: TGTGCCAGCTCCCCGGTAGGAGATGAGCAGTTCTTC
V: TRBV24-1; D: .; size: once; J: TRBJ1-1; CDR3: CATSDGENTEAFF; DNA: TGTGCCACCAGTGATGGAGAGAACACTGAAGCTTTCTTT
V: TRBV5-6; D: .; size: few; J: TRBJ2-1; CDR3: CASSLLQGSSYNEQFF; DNA: TGTGCCAGCAGCTTACTACAGGGCTCGTCCTACAATGAGCAGTTCTTC
V: TRBV5-5; D: .; size: .; J: TRBJ1-6; CDR3: CASSLTTPGDSPLHF; DNA: TGTGCCAGCAGCTTAACAACCCCCGGGGATTCACCCCTCCACTTT
V: TRBV6-5; D: .; size: .; J: TRBJ2-5; CDR3: CASSGGVRKTQYF; DNA: TGTGCCAGCAGCGGCGGAGTTCGGAAGACCCAGTACTTC
V: TRBV4-1; D: TRBD1; size: .; J: TRBJ1-2; CDR3: CASSPPTGGHGYTF; DNA: TGCGCCAGCAGCCCTCCCACAGGGGGGCATGGCTACACCTTC
V: TRBV5-1; D: .; size: .; J: TRBJ1-6; CDR3: CASSGGPGNSPLHF; DNA: TGCGCCAGCAGCGGAGGACCTGGGAATTCACCCCTCCACTTT
V: TRBV6-5; D: .; size: .; J: TRBJ2-7; CDR3: CASSPVRDTYYEQYF; DNA: TGTGCCAGCAGCCCAGTCCGGGACACCTATTACGAGCAGTACTTC
V: TRBV29-1; D: TRBD1; size: .; J: TRBJ1-2; CDR3: CSLGQGASNYGYTF; DNA: TGCAGCCTTGGACAGGGGGCATCTAACTATGGCTACACCTTC
V: TRBV4-1; D: TRBD2; size: .; J: TRBJ2-7; CDR3: CASSQDSAGVRSEQYF; DNA: TGCGCCAGCAGCCAAGACTCGGCGGGAGTTCGTAGCGAGCAGTACTTC
V: TRBV30; D: .; size: .; J: TRBJ1-2; CDR3: CAWSDPGVLDGYTF; DNA: TGTGCCTGGAGTGATCCGGGGGTACTGGATGGCTACACCTTC
V: TRBV19; D: .; size: once; J: TRBJ2-5; CDR3: CASSIATPQETQYF; DNA: TGTGCCAGTAGTATAGCAACACCCCAAGAGACCCAGTACTTC
V: TRBV9; D: .; size: .; J: TRBJ2-3; CDR3: CASSVGTADTFEYF; DNA: TGTGCCAGCAGCGTAGGGACAGCCGATACGTTCGAGTATTTT
V: TRBV19; D: .; size: few; J: TRBJ2-3; CDR3: CASSPRTSTDTQYF; DNA: TGTGCCAGTAGTCCTAGGACTAGCACAGATACGCAGTATTTT
V: TRBV7-9; D: .; size: .; J: TRBJ2-1; CDR3: CASSLVWRGGSYNEQFF; DNA: TGTGCCAGCAGCTTAGTGTGGAGGGGTGGCTCCTACAATGAGCAGTTCTTC
V: TRBV7-9; D: .; size: .; J: TRBJ1-1; CDR3: CASSPTGNTEAFF; DNA: TGTGCCAGCAGCCCAACAGGGAACACTGAAGCTTTCTTT
V: TRBV30; D: TRBD2; size: .; J: TRBJ2-1; CDR3: CAWTGSSGVYNEQFF; DNA: TGTGCCTGGACGGGATCTAGCGGGGTTTACAATGAGCAGTTCTTC
V: TRBV24-1; D: .; size: .; J: TRBJ2-2; CDR3: CATSAWGGVGELFF; DNA: TGTGCCACCAGTGCCTGGGGCGGTGTCGGGGAGCTGTTTTTT
V: TRBV7-9; D: .; size: .; J: TRBJ1-2; CDR3: CASSPGHGANYGYTF; DNA: TGTGCCAGCAGCCCAGGCCACGGGGCTAACTATGGCTACACCTTC
V: TRBV4-2; D: TRBD2; size: .; J: TRBJ2-2; CDR3: CASSQDDYRLAGATNTGELFF; DNA: TGTGCCAGCAGCCAAGATGACTATCGACTAGCGGGGGCTACGAACACCGGGGAGCTGTTTTTT
V: TRBV2; D: TRBD1; size: .; J: TRBJ1-2; CDR3: CASPPTGGLGYTF; DNA: TGTGCCAGCCCTCCGACAGGGGGGCTTGGCTACACCTTC